This TCR beta chain stems from a study of shared clonotypes between healthy human individuals. Study observations and caveats: About 5% was the fraction of naive CD4 clonotypes found shared across a few donors.

With 8 bases clipped from V and 6 bases from J, the junction kept 11 bases outside the gene matches. The CDR3 length is 14 residues. The V gene's germline CDR1 is MDHEN and CDR2 SYDVKM. Adult donors, all healthy and HIV-negative, had no recent acute infections or vaccinations. From CD4+ cells came CD45RA+ naive and CD45RA-negative memory subsets. Genomic DNA of every subset was divided equally among multiple immunoSEQ plates. The assay was immunoSEQ multiplex PCR, and TCRdb's table has in-frame clones only and misses some. The table shows roughly 700,000 clones, with 74% occurring only once. As concerns this clone: The antigen is unknown.

The sequenced material came from memory CD4+ T cells sorted from blood. As to subset: CD45RA-negative fraction. This clonotype originated in a woman aged 25 to 39 in good health. The rearrangement links TRBV28 to TRBJ1-1; 8 bases are a match to TRBD1. In DNA form, the CDR3 reads TGTGCCAGCTGGGTCCAAGGACAGGGCTCTGAAGCTTTCTTT. As protein: CASWVQGQGSEAFF.